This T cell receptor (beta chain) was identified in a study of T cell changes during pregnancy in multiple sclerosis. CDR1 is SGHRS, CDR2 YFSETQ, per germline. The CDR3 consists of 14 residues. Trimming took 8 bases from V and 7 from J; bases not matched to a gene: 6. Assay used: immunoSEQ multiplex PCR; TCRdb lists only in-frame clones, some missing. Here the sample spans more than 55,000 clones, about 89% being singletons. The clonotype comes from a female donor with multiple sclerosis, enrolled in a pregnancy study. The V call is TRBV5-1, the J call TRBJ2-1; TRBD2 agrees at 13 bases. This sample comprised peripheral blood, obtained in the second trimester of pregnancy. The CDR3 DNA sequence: TGCGCCAGTAGCGGACTAGCGGGAGTTAATGAGCAGTTCTTC. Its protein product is CASSGLAGVNEQFF.